This TCR beta chain emerged from a study of T-cell reconstitution after alpha-beta-depleted transplantation in children. Preparation of the TCRbeta library was carried out with unique molecular identifiers. A single record per CDR3 protein comes from TCRdb applying MiXCR to the PCR reads. The table records about 500,000 distinct CDR3 sequences, more than 9.5% of them present only once. There are 15 residues in the CDR3. Germline V lookup: CDR1 SGHDT, CDR2 YYEEEE. After removal of 2 bases from V and 0 bases from J, the junction contained 4 bases not matched to a gene. Study-level results: By one year post-transplant, T-cell counts and diversity largely arose from T cells that were newly produced. At around two months after transplant, the alpha-beta T cells were reportedly derived from several hundred expanded clones that came from non-depleted graft cells. Some patients showed high day-60 TCRbeta diversity, which derived from surviving recipient T cells and thymic progenitors.

A word on this clonotype: What it binds is not known.

The clonotype comes from a female patient aged 2-10 years who had a stem cell transplant for aplastic anemia, so the T cells may come from the graft donor. Sequences were derived from PBMCs, mostly from graft donor cells, sampled 180 days after TCRalphabeta/CD19-depleted stem cell transplant. This sequence joins TRBV5-6 and TRBJ2-7; the match to TRBD1 covers 8 bases. In DNA, the CDR3 is TGTGCCAGCAGCTTCGGACAGGGAACCTCCTACGAGCAGTACTTC. It is translated as CASSFGQGTSYEQYF.